A selection of T cell receptor beta chains follows, all from one sample in a study of monozygotic twins with inflammatory bowel disease. TCRdb re-called the 5' RACE reads and gives one entry per CDR3 protein, without DNA. The sample includes around 150,000 distinct CDR3 sequences. Source material: blood. The source of these receptors is a human donor with ulcerative colitis or Crohn's disease, or a healthy co-twin of an affected twin (not recorded which). Both conserved end residues are part of each CDR3. Each record gives: J gene, V gene, CDR3 protein.

J: TRBJ2-7; V: TRBV11-2; CDR3: CASSPALREQYF
J: TRBJ2-5; V: TRBV7-9; CDR3: CASTYSVGLTQETQYF
J: TRBJ2-3; V: TRBV12-3/TRBV12-4; CDR3: CASGSRSSGTDTQYF
J: TRBJ2-1; V: TRBV20-1; CDR3: CSARGLAGAGYEQFF
J: TRBJ1-5; V: TRBV6-6; CDR3: CASRPGQGGQPQHF
J: TRBJ2-1; V: TRBV9; CDR3: CASSVSGVFYNEQFF
J: TRBJ1-5; V: TRBV20-1; CDR3: CSARPGQGNQPQHF
J: TRBJ1-6; V: TRBV27; CDR3: CASRLSWAINNSPLHF
J: TRBJ1-1; V: TRBV5-4; CDR3: CASTFGSMNTEAFF
J: TRBJ2-7; V: TRBV19; CDR3: CASSIRATYEQYF
J: TRBJ2-7; V: TRBV18; CDR3: CASSPRDRVREQYF
J: TRBJ2-4; V: TRBV7-8; CDR3: CASSAGLAFGKNIQYF
J: TRBJ2-7; V: TRBV29-1; CDR3: CSPFSCARGGQGILYEQYF
J: TRBJ1-1; V: TRBV5-1; CDR3: CASSLDTGNTEPFF
J: TRBJ2-1; V: TRBV18; CDR3: CASSPRISRQSWLDNEQFF
J: TRBJ1-6; V: TRBV6-5; CDR3: CASSYSSGSSYNSPLHF
J: TRBJ1-5; V: TRBV7-8; CDR3: CASSLRFRGSNQPQHF
J: TRBJ2-7; V: TRBV12-3/TRBV12-4; CDR3: CASSPSWGRTTYEQYF
J: TRBJ2-2; V: TRBV12-3/TRBV12-4; CDR3: CASSPLARAYANTGELFF
J: TRBJ2-1; V: TRBV7-9; CDR3: CASSLEIYNEQFF
J: TRBJ1-3; V: TRBV18; CDR3: CASSPGQGDGNTIYF
J: TRBJ2-3; V: TRBV5-1; CDR3: CASSTRQGTLTDTQYF
J: TRBJ2-7; V: TRBV18; CDR3: CASSSGTVNSYEQYF
J: TRBJ2-7; V: TRBV7-9; CDR3: CASSRGLAGVYEQYF
J: TRBJ2-7; V: TRBV12-3/TRBV12-4; CDR3: CASSLAGGREQYF
J: TRBJ2-1; V: TRBV7-2; CDR3: CASSLERTSVEFF
J: TRBJ2-2; V: TRBV5-1; CDR3: CASRTGLAGADGELFF
J: TRBJ2-2; V: TRBV20-1; CDR3: CSVGTAHTGELFF
J: TRBJ2-4; V: TRBV12-3/TRBV12-4; CDR3: CASSRPHLAKNIQYF
J: TRBJ2-2; V: TRBV20-1; CDR3: CSARPGLAVTGELFF
J: TRBJ2-4; V: TRBV28; CDR3: CASSQWGKNIQYF